Following are 16 T cell receptor beta chains from one sample sequenced in a study of response to subunit inactivated influenza vaccine. Each CDR3 protein gets one entry after TCRdb re-called the RT-PCR reads with MiXCR. The sample yields around 480,000 distinct CDR3 sequences, 15% to 20% seen once. The sample here was CD4+ T cells sorted from PBMCs, taken less than 30 months after vaccination. The receptors shown here come from a man between 45 and 75 years old who received an inactivated influenza vaccine.

The rearrangement uses TRBV3-1 and TRBJ2-2; TRBD2 aligns across 8 bases. The J segment lost 0 bases and the V segment lost 6 bases, leaving 6 bases of the junction unmatched. The CDR3 consists of 16 residues. Germline V gene lookup returns CDR1 LGHDT and CDR2 YNNKEL (reference sequence). CDR3 sequence: CASRQSGGTNTGELFF. In nucleotides, the CDR3 is TGTGCCAGCAGACAAAGCGGGGGCACGAACACCGGGGAGCTGTTTTTT.

The J gene is TRBJ2-5, the V gene TRBV7-8, with D tentatively TRBD2 (6 bases). The CDR3 runs 16 residues. Trimming stripped 0 bases from V and 2 bases from J, with 13 bases between. Germline V gives CDR1 SGHVS, CDR2 FQNEAQ. DNA for the CDR3: TGTGCCAGCAGCTTAGCGCCGGCGGGAACACAAGAGACCCAGTACTTC. Translated, it gives CASSLAPAGTQETQYF.

This clonotype was detected only a few times. The genes are TRBV20-1 and TRBJ2-7; D unresolved. This CDR3 is built from 11 residues. The germline V and J ends were trimmed by 5 bases and 2 bases, with 7 bases remaining between them. Germline V gene data show CDR1 as DFQATT and CDR2 as SNEGSKA (reference sequence). The DNA for the CDR3 is TGCAGTGCTCATAACACCTACGAGCAGTACTTC. Translation gives CSAHNTYEQYF.

The chain links TRBV7-2 to TRBJ1-3; D gene unclear. V was pared by 5 bases and J by 4 bases, with 9 bases between. Germline CDR1 is SGHTA and CDR2 is FQGNSA. This CDR3 contains 13 residues. CDR3 nucleotides: TGTGCCAGCAGCCTTTATACAGGAAACACCATATATTTT. This sequence encodes CASSLYTGNTIYF.

This clonotype was picked up a small number of times. The junction departs from the called germline gene at one end, perhaps through a read error. This sequence joins TRBV12-3 or TRBV12-4 and TRBJ1-1; D gene ambiguous. CDR3 length: 11 amino acids. Here the CDR3 DNA reads TGTGCCAGCAGTTTAGGCACACACAGAGCTTTT. Encoded protein: CASSLGTHRAF.

The J gene is TRBJ1-6, the V gene TRBV19; no clear D. Trimming left V 6 bases short and J 10 bases short, with 16 bases between. This CDR3 is built from 14 residues. Germline V gene data show CDR1 as LNHDA and CDR2 as SQIVND (reference sequence). For the CDR3, the DNA is TGTGCCAGTAGCAGCCAAGGTTTGGGCTCACCCCTCCACTTT. Its translation: CASSSQGLGSPLHF.

This clonotype was observed a few times. This chain connects TRBV10-3 to TRBJ2-3; 9 positions agree with TRBD1. Trimming cost V 4 bases and J 3 bases; bases outside gene matches: 8. The CDR3 is 16 residues long. Germline V CDR1 and CDR2: ENHRY, SYGVKD. The CDR3 DNA sequence: TGTGCCATCAGTGGCAACTCCGGGACAGGGACAGATACGCAGTATTTT. This sequence encodes CAISGNSGTGTDTQYF.

This clonotype was seen more than once but under ten times. This rearrangement joins TRBV5-8 to TRBJ2-7; maybe TRBD1 (6 bases). Looked up from germline, CDR1 is SGHTS and CDR2 is YDEGEE. Trimming took 4 bases from V and 2 from J, leaving 13 bases between them. CDR3 size: 14 residues. The CDR3 coding sequence is TGTGCCAGCAGCCGCGGACAGCCAGCCTACGAGCAGTACTTC. This gives the protein CASSRGQPAYEQYF.

The rearrangement links TRBV6-1 to TRBJ2-3; D gene unclear. The germline V and J ends were trimmed by 6 bases and 2 bases, with 12 bases remaining between them. CDR3 length: 14 amino acids. Germline V CDR1 and CDR2: MNHNS, SASEGT. The chain's CDR3 is CASRAGFNTDTQYF. CDR3 bases: TGTGCCAGCAGGGCCGGGTTTAACACAGATACGCAGTATTTT.

This clonotype was observed a handful of times. V usage is TRBV9 and J usage is TRBJ2-1; possibly TRBD2 for D (6 bases). This CDR3 spans 13 amino acids. Trimming took off 0 bases at V and 8 bases at J, with 9 bases between the two ends. Germline V lookup: CDR1 SGDLS, CDR2 YYNGEE. CDR3 sequence: CASSVDGRYEQFF. CDR3 in DNA: TGTGCCAGCAGCGTAGATGGGAGGTATGAGCAGTTCTTC. The variable domain in full, completed from reference TRBV9 and TRBJ2-1, reads DSGVTQTPKHLITATGQRVTLRCSPRSGDLSVYWYQQSLDQGLQFLIQYYNGEERAKGNILERFSAQQFPDLHSELNLSSLELGDSALYFCASSVDGRYEQFFGPGTRLTVL.

The CDR3 is CASSHGGSSYNEQFF. CDR3 in DNA: TGTGCCAGCAGCCATGGGGGGAGCTCCTACAATGAGCAGTTCTTC. This chain links TRBV3-1 with TRBJ2-1, with a weak D call TRBD2 (6 bases). CDR1 is LGHDT, CDR2 YNNKEL, per germline (reference sequence). The CDR3 sequence is 15 residues long. V was cut by 3 bases and J by 0 bases, with 9 bases left in between.

The chain carries TRBV12-3 or TRBV12-4 and TRBJ1-2, with TRBD1 matching over 7 bases. The junction had 9 bases not matched to a gene; V was cut back by 5 bases and J by 6 bases. This CDR3 contains 14 residues. CDR3 bases: TGTGCCAGCAGTCCACGACAGGGAGTGGATGGCTACACCTTC. Translating it yields CASSPRQGVDGYTF.

This clonotype appeared a few times. The genes are TRBV30 and TRBJ2-5, with D uncertain. The CDR3 is made up of 14 amino acids. The V end was cut by 4 bases, the J end by 1 base, with 13 bases between. Germline V CDR1 and CDR2: GTSNPN, SVGIG (reference sequence). DNA of the CDR3: TGTGCCTGGAACAGAGCTTCAACCCAAGAGACCCAGTACTTC. Its translation is CAWNRASTQETQYF. Based on the CDR3 plus reference TRBV30 and TRBJ2-5, the full variable domain is SQTIHQWPATLVQPVGSPLSLECTVEGTSNPNLYWYRQAAGRGLQLLFYSVGIGQISSEVPQNLSASRPQDRQFILSSKKLLLSDSGFYLCAWNRASTQETQYFGPGTRLLVL.

This clonotype was recorded a few times. This sequence joins TRBV20-1 and TRBJ2-7, with TRBD2 matching over 9 bases. The germline CDR1 and CDR2 sequences are DFQATT and SNEGSKA (reference sequence). This CDR3 region has 14 residues. J was trimmed by 7 bases and V by 3 bases; bases with no gene match: 10. The DNA of the CDR3 is TGCAGTGCTAGGTTTAGCGGGAGCTTGGGGGAGCAGTACTTC. It specifies CSARFSGSLGEQYF.

A few counts support this clonotype. The chain recombines TRBV20-1 with TRBJ2-1; tentatively, D is TRBD2 (6 bases). Per germline, CDR1 DFQATT and CDR2 SNEGSKA (reference sequence). This CDR3 has 12 residues. V was trimmed by 3 bases and J by 8 bases, leaving 11 bases between them. The CDR3 here is CSASPGVHEQFF. In DNA, the CDR3 is TGCAGTGCTAGCCCGGGAGTCCATGAGCAGTTCTTC.

This clonotype has more than one count but fewer than ten. This sequence joins TRBV4-1 and TRBJ2-3, with 8 positions matching TRBD2. This CDR3 region has 15 residues. Germline V CDR1 and CDR2: MGHRA, YSYEKL. J was trimmed by 5 bases and V by 1 base; bases with no gene match: 5. In DNA, the CDR3 is TGCGCCAGCAGCCAAGTTAGCGGGGCAGGAGATACGCAGTATTTT. It codes for CASSQVSGAGDTQYF.